This T cell receptor (beta chain) was recovered during a study of blood T cells in healthy people across ages. A second PCR, run for roughly 6 to 11 cycles, used a sample-barcoded 5' primer plus a J-beta primer mix. Individual samples furnished no less than 2.5 million CDR3-containing paired-end reads apiece. TCRdb passed the 5' RACE reads through MiXCR, listing each CDR3 protein once. This sample has about 780,000 distinct CDR3 sequences; around 24% occur once, and the top ten carry 2.5% to 3.5%. CDR1 is DFQATT and CDR2 is SNEGSKA in the germline V gene (reference sequence). There are 15 residues in the CDR3. Deletions cut 0 bases from V and 0 bases from J, with 9 bases between. Isolated per sample were at least 7 million PBMCs. These data also featured in a second study, about T cells of mothers and their children.

The sequencing input was blood. The sequence was obtained from a boy younger than 18 in good health. The genes are TRBV20-1 and TRBJ2-4; tentative D call: TRBD1 (6 bases). The DNA of the CDR3 is TGCAGTGCTAGAGACCTGACAGGAGCCAAAAACATTCAGTACTTC. This encodes CSARDLTGAKNIQYF.